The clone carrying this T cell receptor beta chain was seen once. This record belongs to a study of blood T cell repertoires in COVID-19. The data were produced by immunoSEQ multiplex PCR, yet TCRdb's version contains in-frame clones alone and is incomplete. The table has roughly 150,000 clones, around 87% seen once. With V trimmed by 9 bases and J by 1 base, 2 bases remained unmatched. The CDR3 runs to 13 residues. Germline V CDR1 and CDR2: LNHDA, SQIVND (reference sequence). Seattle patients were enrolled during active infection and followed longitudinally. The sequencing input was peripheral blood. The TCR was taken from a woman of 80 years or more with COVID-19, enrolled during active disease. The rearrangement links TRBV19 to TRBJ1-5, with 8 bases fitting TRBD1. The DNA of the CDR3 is TGTGCCAGCAGGACAGGGAGCAATCAGCCCCAGCATTTT. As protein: CASRTGSNQPQHF.